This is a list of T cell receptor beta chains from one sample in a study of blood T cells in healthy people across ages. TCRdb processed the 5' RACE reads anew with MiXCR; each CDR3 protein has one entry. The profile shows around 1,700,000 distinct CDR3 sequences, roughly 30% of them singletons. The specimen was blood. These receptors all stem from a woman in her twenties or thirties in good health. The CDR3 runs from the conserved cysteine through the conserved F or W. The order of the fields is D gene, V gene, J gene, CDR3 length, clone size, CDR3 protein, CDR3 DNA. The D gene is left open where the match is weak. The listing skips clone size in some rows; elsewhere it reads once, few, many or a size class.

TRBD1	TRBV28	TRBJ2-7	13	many	CASSGDSAYEQYF	TGTGCCAGCAGCGGGGACAGCGCCTACGAGCAGTACTTC
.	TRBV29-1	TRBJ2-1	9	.	CSSGNEQFF	TGCAGCTCAGGAAATGAGCAGTTCTTC
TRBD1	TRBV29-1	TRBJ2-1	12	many	CTGGRGSYEQFF	TGCACCGGTGGCAGGGGGAGCTATGAGCAGTTCTTC
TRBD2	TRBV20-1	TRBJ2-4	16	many	CSAILSGGGVGNIQYF	TGCAGTGCTATCCTTTCGGGCGGGGGGGTCGGAAACATTCAGTACTTC
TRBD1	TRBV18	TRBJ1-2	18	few	CASSPRYDRGSDNYGYTF	TGTGCCAGCTCACCGCGCTATGACAGGGGATCCGATAACTATGGCTACACCTTC
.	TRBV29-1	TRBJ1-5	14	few	CSARWGGQNQPQHF	TGCAGCGCCCGATGGGGTGGACAGAATCAGCCCCAGCATTTT
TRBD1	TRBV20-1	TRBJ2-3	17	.	CSADARLRDRGTDTQYF	TGCAGTGCCGACGCGCGGCTCCGGGACAGGGGCACAGATACGCAGTATTTT
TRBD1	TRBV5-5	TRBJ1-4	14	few	CASSRTGAGEKLFF	TGTGCCAGCAGCCGGACAGGGGCAGGTGAAAAACTGTTTTTT
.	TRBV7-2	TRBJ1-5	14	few	CASSSALSVGPQHF	TGTGCCAGCAGTTCTGCCCTCAGTGTTGGGCCCCAGCATTTT
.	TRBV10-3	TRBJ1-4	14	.	CAIREDTGNEKLFF	TGTGCCATCAGAGAGGACACAGGGAATGAAAAACTGTTTTTT
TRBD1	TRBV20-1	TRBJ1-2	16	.	CSARDYRGTANYGYTF	TGCAGTGCTAGAGATTATCGGGGGACAGCTAACTATGGCTACACCTTC
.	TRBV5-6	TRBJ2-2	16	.	CASSFARRLNTGELFF	TGTGCCAGCAGCTTTGCCCGAAGGCTGAACACCGGGGAGCTGTTTTTT
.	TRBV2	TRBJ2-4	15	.	CASTMDSLAKNIQYF	TGTGCCAGCACGATGGACAGCTTAGCCAAAAACATTCAGTACTTC
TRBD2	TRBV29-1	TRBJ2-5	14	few	CSAAIAGGPETQYF	TGCAGCGCCGCGATAGCGGGAGGGCCAGAGACCCAGTACTTC
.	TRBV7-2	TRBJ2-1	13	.	CASSSRSANEQFF	TGTGCCAGCAGCTCAAGGAGTGCAAATGAGCAGTTCTTC
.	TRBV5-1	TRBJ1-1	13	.	CASSSDTGTEAFF	TGCGCCAGCAGCTCGGATACAGGGACTGAAGCTTTCTTT
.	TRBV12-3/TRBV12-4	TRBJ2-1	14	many	CASKLTGTYNEQFF	TGTGCCAGCAAATTAACGGGCACGTACAATGAGCAGTTCTTC
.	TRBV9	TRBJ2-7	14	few	CASSVSPDSYEQYF	TGTGCCAGCAGCGTAAGCCCTGACTCATACGAGCAGTACTTC
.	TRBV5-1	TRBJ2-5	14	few	CASSPGEVDGTQYF	TGCGCCAGCAGCCCGGGGGAGGTGGACGGGACCCAGTACTTC
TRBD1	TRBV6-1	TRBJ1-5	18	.	CASRRDEGTARSGQPQHF	TGTGCCAGCAGGCGCGACGAGGGGACAGCTAGAAGCGGACAGCCCCAGCATTTT